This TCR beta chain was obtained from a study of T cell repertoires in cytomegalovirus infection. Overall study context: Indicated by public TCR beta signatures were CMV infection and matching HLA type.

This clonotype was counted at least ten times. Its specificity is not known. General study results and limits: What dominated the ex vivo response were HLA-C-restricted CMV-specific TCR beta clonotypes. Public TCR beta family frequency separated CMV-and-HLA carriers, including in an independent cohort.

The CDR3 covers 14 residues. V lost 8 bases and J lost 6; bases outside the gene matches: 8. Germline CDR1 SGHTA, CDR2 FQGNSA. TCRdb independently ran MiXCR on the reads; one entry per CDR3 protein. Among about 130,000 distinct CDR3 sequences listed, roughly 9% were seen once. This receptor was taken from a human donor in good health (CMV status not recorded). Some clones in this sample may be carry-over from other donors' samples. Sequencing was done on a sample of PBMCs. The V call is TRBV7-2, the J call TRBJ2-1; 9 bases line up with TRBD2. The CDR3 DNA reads TGTGCCAGCGCGGGGGGGGGGGCCCGCAATGAGCAGTTCTTC. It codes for CASAGGGARNEQFF.